These 21 T cell receptor beta chains share one sample of origin, sequenced in a study of shared clonotypes between healthy human individuals. The protocol was immunoSEQ multiplex PCR, while the TCRdb copy is restricted to in-frame clones and leaves out a portion. This table has around 750,000 clones, 74% appearing once. Sequenced input: memory CD4+ T cells sorted from blood. Regarding subset: CD45RA-negative fraction. These receptors all come from a woman younger than 45 in good health.

The chain combines TRBV9 with TRBJ2-3, with 8 positions matching TRBD2. Germline CDR1 and CDR2: SGDLS and YYNGEE. The CDR3 is made up of 16 amino acids. Losses at the gene ends were 4 bases for V and 5 bases for J; bases not matched to a gene: 12. The chain's CDR3 is CASSQREQAGQDTQYF. The DNA of the CDR3 is TGTGCCAGCAGCCAGCGGGAGCAAGCGGGACAAGATACGCAGTATTTT.

The chain carries TRBV28 and TRBJ1-2; D unresolved. Deletions cut 7 bases from V and 1 base from J, with 13 bases between. The CDR3 runs 14 residues. Germline CDR1 and CDR2: MDHEN and SYDVKM. The CDR3 protein is CASTKGTVNYGYTF. For the CDR3, the DNA is TGTGCCAGCACCAAAGGCACGGTTAACTATGGCTACACCTTC.

This clone showed up just a few times. This sample includes further DNA sequences coding for the same CDR3. The CDR3 loop is CASSPTGTDTEAFF. CDR3 nucleotides: TGTGCCAGCTCACCTACCGGGACAGACACTGAAGCTTTCTTT. V is TRBV18 and J is TRBJ1-1; TRBD1 agrees at 7 bases. V dropped 3 bases and J dropped 3; count of bases not matched to a gene: 4. CDR3 length: 14 amino acids. Germline loops: CDR1 KGHSH, CDR2 LQKENI.

This clone showed up just a few times. The chain couples TRBV7-9 to TRBJ2-1, with no clear D. The CDR3 is 12 amino acids. The V gene's germline CDR1 is SEHNR and CDR2 FQNEAQ (reference sequence). Trimming removed 4 bases from V and 15 bases from J, with 16 bases in between. The CDR3 DNA is TGTGCCAGCAGCTATCACTTGAACGAGGCGTTCTTC. This translates into CASSYHLNEAFF.

The CDR3 coding sequence is TGTGCCAGCAGTGGGCCGGGACTAGGTCGCTACGAGCAGTACTTC. Protein product: CASSGPGLGRYEQYF. V usage is TRBV28 and J usage is TRBJ2-7; 8 bases are shared with TRBD2. The length of the CDR3 is 15 residues. After removal of 5 bases from V and 3 bases from J, the junction contained 9 bases not matched to a gene. In germline, CDR1 is MDHEN, CDR2 SYDVKM.

V is TRBV6-1 and J is TRBJ2-7, with 8 bases matching TRBD2. V was clipped by 2 bases and J by 2 bases; unmatched bases: 2. The CDR3 extends over 14 amino acids. Germline values: CDR1 MNHNS, CDR2 SASEGT. This CDR3 reads CASSEHGRAYEQYF. CDR3 DNA sequence: TGTGCCAGCAGTGAACACGGGAGGGCCTACGAGCAGTACTTC.

This sequence joins TRBV5-1 and TRBJ1-1; D remains ambiguous. This CDR3 spans 17 amino acids. Trimming took 4 bases from V and 3 from J, leaving 22 bases between them. Germline V gene sequence: CDR1 SGHRS, CDR2 YFSETQ. CDR3 nucleotide sequence: TGCGCCAGCAGCCTCCACTCTAATACGGACGGGGACACTGAAGCTTTCTTT. Encoded protein: CASSLHSNTDGDTEAFF.

V gene TRBV28 combines with J gene TRBJ1-2; 9 nucleotides line up with TRBD1. V was pared by 3 bases and J by 4 bases, with 9 bases of the junction left unmatched. CDR1 and CDR2 from the germline V gene are MDHEN and SYDVKM. The CDR3 spans 16 residues. The CDR3 reads CASSFPGTGIIYGYTF. The DNA for the CDR3 is TGTGCCAGCAGTTTCCCCGGGACAGGGATTATCTATGGCTACACCTTC.

The V gene is TRBV2, the J gene TRBJ2-1; a possible D gene is TRBD1 (6 bases). This CDR3 is built from 15 residues. V lost 4 bases to trimming and J lost 0 bases, with 10 bases between them. Germline assignment: CDR1 SNHLY and CDR2 FYNNEI. The CDR3 DNA is TGTGCCAGCAGTGGCCAGGGGAGCTCCTACAATGAGCAGTTCTTC. Protein product: CASSGQGSSYNEQFF.

The chain recombines TRBV11-2 with TRBJ2-1; 7 nucleotides line up with TRBD1. CDR1 is SGHAT and CDR2 is FQNNGV in the germline V gene. V shed 1 base, J shed 5 bases, and the junction held 8 bases outside the gene matches. The CDR3 contains 16 residues. The CDR3 sequence: CASSLVRGPLHNEQFF. CDR3 nucleotide sequence: TGTGCCAGCAGCTTAGTTAGGGGGCCGTTGCACAATGAGCAGTTCTTC. The full variable domain, its missing parts supplied by reference TRBV11-2 and TRBJ2-1, is EAGVAQSPRYKIIEKRQSVAFWCNPISGHATLYWYQQILGQGPKLLIQFQNNGVVDDSQLPKDRFSAERLKGVDSTLKIQPAKLEDSAVYLCASSLVRGPLHNEQFFGPGTRLTVL.

The chain recombines TRBV14 with TRBJ1-1, with D unclear. With 1 base removed from V and 11 bases from J, the gap between germline ends came to 8 bases. The CDR3 sequence is 11 residues long. Germline V gene lookup returns CDR1 SGHDN and CDR2 FVKESK. This CDR3 reads CASSQVTGAFF. In DNA form, the CDR3 reads TGTGCCAGCAGCCAAGTCACTGGGGCTTTCTTT.

The rearrangement links TRBV5-1 to TRBJ2-3; a possible D gene is TRBD1 (5 bases). The CDR3 extends over 15 amino acids. V was shortened by 0 bases and J by 4 bases, with 12 bases between the two germline ends. CDR1 is SGHRS, CDR2 YFSETQ, per germline. The CDR3 sequence: CASSLGVRDPDTQYF. CDR3 sequence (DNA): TGCGCCAGCAGCTTGGGTGTCAGGGATCCAGATACGCAGTATTTT.

V is TRBV5-4 and J is TRBJ1-2, with TRBD1 identical over 8 bases. Germline loops: CDR1 SGHNT, CDR2 YYREEE (reference sequence). The junction had 6 bases not matched to a gene; V was cut back by 4 bases and J by 4 bases. CDR3 size: 14 residues. CDR3 bases: TGTGCCAGCAGCGTTCCCGGGACAGGCTATGGCTACACCTTC. Protein product: CASSVPGTGYGYTF.

The chain is built from TRBV27 and TRBJ2-7, with D unresolved. CDR3 length: 13 amino acids. Between the trimmed V and J ends, which lost 3 bases and 2 bases, there was a span of 8 bases. Per germline, CDR1 MNHEY and CDR2 SMNVEV (reference sequence). The chain's CDR3 is CASSLVAAYEQYF. Here the CDR3 DNA reads TGTGCCAGCAGTTTGGTTGCGGCCTACGAGCAGTACTTC.

The chain links TRBV19 to TRBJ2-4; D gene unclear. The CDR3 is 15 amino acids. V was trimmed by 5 bases and J by 1 base, leaving 12 bases between them. In germline, CDR1 is LNHDA, CDR2 SQIVND (reference sequence). The CDR3 protein is CASSLNGPAKNIQYF. CDR3 coding DNA: TGTGCCAGTAGTTTGAACGGCCCTGCCAAAAACATTCAGTACTTC.

This rearrangement joins TRBV6-5 to TRBJ2-7; D possibly matches TRBD1 or TRBD2 (5 bases each). Trimming pared 6 bases from V and 2 bases from J, leaving 17 bases between. The CDR3 spans 15 residues. CDR1 and CDR2 (germline): MNHEY, SVGAGI. CDR3 residues: CASSWDRSATYEQYF. DNA for the CDR3: TGTGCCAGCAGCTGGGACCGAAGCGCGACCTACGAGCAGTACTTC.

In its sample, this clone was seen many times. This sample also contains other DNA sequences that code for the same CDR3. The genes are TRBV29-1 and TRBJ1-1; 9 bases fit TRBD1. Losses at the gene ends were 6 bases for V and 4 bases for J; bases not matched to a gene: 0. This CDR3 contains 11 residues. Germline loops: CDR1 SQVTM, CDR2 ANQGSEA. The CDR3 region has the DNA TGCAGCGTGGACAGGGGCACTGAAGCTTTCTTT. Amino acids: CSVDRGTEAFF. Using reference TRBV29-1 and TRBJ1-1 for the parts outside the CDR3, the full variable domain is SAVISQKPSRDICQRGTSLTIQCQVDSQVTMMFWYRQQPGQSLTLIATANQGSEATYESGFVIDKFPISRPNLTFSTLTVSNMSPEDSSIYLCSVDRGTEAFFGQGTRLTVV.

The chain carries TRBV6-1 and TRBJ1-1; D unclear. The V gene's germline CDR1 is MNHNS and CDR2 SASEGT. The CDR3 loop spans 13 amino acids. Trimming took off 0 bases at V and 10 bases at J, with 12 bases between the two ends. The CDR3 bases are TGTGCCAGCAGTGAAGCGCTTCGGAGTGGAGCTTTCTTT. This codes for CASSEALRSGAFF.

This rearrangement joins TRBV7-3 to TRBJ1-1; 9 bases are a match to TRBD1. The CDR3 is 15 residues long. The V gene end was trimmed by 2 bases and the J gene end by 0 bases; junction bases not matched to a gene: 1. In germline, CDR1 is SGHTA, CDR2 FQGTGA. CDR3 region: CASSLGQGMNTEAFF. CDR3 DNA sequence: TGTGCCAGCAGCTTAGGACAGGGGATGAACACTGAAGCTTTCTTT.

The chain employs TRBV29-1 and TRBJ2-7; no firm D call. This CDR3 is 15 amino acids long. CDR1 SQVTM and CDR2 ANQGSEA come from the germline V gene. V lost 7 bases and J lost 0, with 19 bases in between. CDR3 DNA sequence: TGCAGCGCAACGCTGACTGGGAAGGGCTCCTACGAGCAGTACTTC. This sequence encodes CSATLTGKGSYEQYF.

This chain uses TRBV2 with TRBJ1-6, with 9 bases aligning to TRBD1. CDR1 is SNHLY and CDR2 is FYNNEI in the germline V gene. The CDR3 runs 16 residues. With V trimmed by 6 bases and J by 0 bases, 3 bases remained unmatched. The CDR3 reads CASRTGGASYNSPLHF. For the CDR3, the DNA is TGTGCCAGCAGGACAGGGGGGGCCTCCTATAATTCACCCCTCCACTTT.